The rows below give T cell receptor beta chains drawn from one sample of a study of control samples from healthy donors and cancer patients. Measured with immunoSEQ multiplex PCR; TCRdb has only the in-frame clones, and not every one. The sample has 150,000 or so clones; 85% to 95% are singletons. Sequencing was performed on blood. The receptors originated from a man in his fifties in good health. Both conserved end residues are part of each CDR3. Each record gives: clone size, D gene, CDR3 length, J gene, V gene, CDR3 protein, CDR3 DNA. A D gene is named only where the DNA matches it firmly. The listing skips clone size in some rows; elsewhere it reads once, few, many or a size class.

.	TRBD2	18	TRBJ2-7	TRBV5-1	CASSLGGTSGALVYEQYF	TGCGCCAGCAGCTTGGGGGGGACTAGCGGGGCGCTAGTTTACGAGCAGTACTTC
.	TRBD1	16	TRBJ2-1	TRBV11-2	CASSSGQGAGINEQFF	TGTGCCAGCAGCTCCGGACAGGGGGCAGGAATCAATGAGCAGTTCTTC
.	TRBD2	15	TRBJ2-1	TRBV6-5	CASSSSGRLGDEQFF	TGTGCCAGCAGCTCCAGCGGGAGATTAGGGGATGAGCAGTTCTTC
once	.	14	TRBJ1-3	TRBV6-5	CAIGGGTSGNTIYF	TGTGCCATCGGGGGGGGAACTTCTGGAAACACCATATATTTT
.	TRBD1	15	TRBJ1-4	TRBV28	CASNGGGQGDEKLFF	TGTGCCAGCAACGGCGGGGGACAGGGTGATGAAAAACTGTTTTTT
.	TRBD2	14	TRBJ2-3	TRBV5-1	CASSLVAGGPFFYF	TGCGCCAGCAGCTTGGTAGCGGGAGGGCCCTTCTTTTATTTT
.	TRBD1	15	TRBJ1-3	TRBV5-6	CASSGTVSSGNTIYF	TGTGCCAGCAGCGGGACAGTGAGCTCTGGAAACACCATATATTTT
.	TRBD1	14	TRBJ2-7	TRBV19	CASSLRDRGYEQYF	TGTGCCAGTAGTCTCCGGGACAGGGGCTACGAGCAGTACTTC
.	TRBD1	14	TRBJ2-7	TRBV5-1	CASSPRQGSHEQYF	TGCGCCAGCAGCCCACGACAGGGTTCCCACGAGCAGTACTTC
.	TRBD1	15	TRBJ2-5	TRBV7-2	CASSSGRQGRETQYF	TGTGCCAGCAGCTCCGGACGACAGGGCCGCGAGACCCAGTACTTC
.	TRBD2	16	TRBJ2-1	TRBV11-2	CASSPSLAGVGNEQFF	TGTGCCAGCAGCCCCTCCCTAGCGGGAGTCGGCAATGAGCAGTTCTTC
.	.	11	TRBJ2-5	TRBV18	CASRFQETQYF	TGTGCCAGCCGATTTCAAGAGACCCAGTACTTC
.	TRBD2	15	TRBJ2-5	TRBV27	CASSSPGAGQETQYF	TGTGCCAGCAGTTCACCGGGAGCGGGGCAAGAGACCCAGTACTTC
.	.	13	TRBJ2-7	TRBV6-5	CAITGRGAYEQYF	TGTGCCATCACGGGCCGAGGGGCCTACGAGCAGTACTTC
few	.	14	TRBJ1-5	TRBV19	CASSTGYGDQPQHF	TGTGCCAGTAGTACAGGGTATGGGGATCAGCCCCAGCATTTT
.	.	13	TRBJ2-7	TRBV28	CASSFLNSYEQYF	TGTGCCAGCAGTTTCTTGAACTCCTACGAGCAGTACTTC
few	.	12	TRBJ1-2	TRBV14	CASSQARVGYTF	TGTGCCAGCAGCCAAGCCAGGGTAGGCTACACCTTC
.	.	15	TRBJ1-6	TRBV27	CASRTPGPINSPLHF	TGTGCCAGCAGGACGCCGGGACCCATAAATTCACCCCTCCACTTT
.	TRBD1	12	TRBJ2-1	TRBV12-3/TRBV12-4	CASSRTGARQFF	TGTGCCAGCAGTAGGACAGGGGCTCGGCAGTTCTTC
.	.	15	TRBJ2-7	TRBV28	CASSGTGTPYYEQYF	TGTGCCAGCAGCGGTACCGGGACCCCCTACTACGAGCAGTACTTC
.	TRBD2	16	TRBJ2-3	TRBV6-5	CASSWASGRVTDTQYF	TGTGCCAGCAGTTGGGCTAGCGGGAGAGTCACAGATACGCAGTATTTT
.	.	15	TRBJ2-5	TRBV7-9	CASSLTRDTQETQYF	TGTGCCAGCAGCTTAACCCGGGACACCCAAGAGACCCAGTACTTC
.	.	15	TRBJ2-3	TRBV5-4	CASSGGTETADTQYF	TGTGCCAGCAGCGGCGGGACGGAAACTGCAGATACGCAGTATTTT
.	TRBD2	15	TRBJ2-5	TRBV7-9	CASSLGLAGQETQYF	TGTGCCAGCAGTCTAGGACTAGCGGGACAAGAGACCCAGTACTTC
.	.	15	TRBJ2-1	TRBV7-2	CASSPRGYSYNEQFF	TGTGCCAGCAGCCCCCGGGGATACTCCTACAATGAGCAGTTCTTC
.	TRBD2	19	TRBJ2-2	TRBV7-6	CASSLGPPQRGANTGELFF	TGTGCCAGCAGCTTAGGCCCCCCTCAGCGGGGGGCGAACACCGGGGAGCTGTTTTTT
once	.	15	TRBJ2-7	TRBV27	CASSLRHWSSYEQYF	TGTGCCAGCAGTTTACGACACTGGAGCTCCTACGAGCAGTACTTC
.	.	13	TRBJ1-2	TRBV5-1	CASSLAPATGDTF	TGCGCCAGCAGCTTGGCCCCAGCCACCGGAGACACCTTC
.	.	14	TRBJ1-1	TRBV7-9	CASSLGLGNTEAFF	TGTGCCAGCAGCTTAGGACTTGGGAACACTGAAGCTTTCTTT
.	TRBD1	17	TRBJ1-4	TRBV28	CASSTFGTGASGEKLFF	TGTGCCAGCAGTACCTTCGGGACAGGGGCCTCTGGGGAAAAACTGTTTTTT
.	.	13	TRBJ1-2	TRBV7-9	CASGENSNYGYTF	TGTGCCAGCGGGGAGAACAGCAACTATGGCTACACCTTC
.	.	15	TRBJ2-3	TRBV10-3	CAITPGEGLTDTQYF	TGTGCCATCACTCCGGGGGAAGGGCTCACAGATACGCAGTATTTT
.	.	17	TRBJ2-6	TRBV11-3	CASSTPISSSGANVLTF	TGTGCCAGCAGCACACCCATTTCTAGCTCTGGGGCCAACGTCCTGACTTTC
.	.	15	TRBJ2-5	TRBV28	CASSLNRGGIETQYF	TGTGCCAGCAGTTTAAACCGGGGCGGGATAGAGACCCAGTACTTC
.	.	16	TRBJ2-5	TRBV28	CASSFLLSDTQETQYF	TGTGCCAGCAGTTTTTTGCTGTCGGACACCCAAGAGACCCAGTACTTC
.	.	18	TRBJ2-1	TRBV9	CASSVNRGGSSSYNEQFF	TGTGCCAGCAGCGTAAATCGGGGCGGGTCTAGCTCCTACAATGAGCAGTTCTTC
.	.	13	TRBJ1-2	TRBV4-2	CASSQEGFEGYTF	TGTGCCAGCAGCCAAGAAGGGTTTGAGGGCTACACCTTC
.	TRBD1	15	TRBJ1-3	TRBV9	CASSVTGDYGNTIYF	TGTGCCAGCAGCGTCACAGGGGATTATGGAAACACCATATATTTT
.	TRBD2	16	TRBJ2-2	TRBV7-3	CASSSPLAGATGELFF	TGTGCCAGCAGCTCGCCACTAGCGGGAGCGACCGGGGAGCTGTTTTTT
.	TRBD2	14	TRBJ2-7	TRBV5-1	CASSLTSGTYEQYF	TGCGCCAGCAGCTTAACTAGCGGGACTTACGAGCAGTACTTC
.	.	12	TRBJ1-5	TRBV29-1	CSAGQFNQPQHF	TGCAGCGCTGGACAGTTCAATCAGCCCCAGCATTTT
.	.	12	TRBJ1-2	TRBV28	CASSNGGHGYTF	TGTGCCAGTTCGAATGGTGGCCATGGCTACACCTTC
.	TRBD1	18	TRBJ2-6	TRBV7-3	CASSHRDRGRPGANVLTF	TGTGCCAGCAGCCATCGGGACAGGGGGCGACCTGGGGCCAACGTCCTGACTTTC
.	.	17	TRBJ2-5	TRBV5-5	CASSFFWGVGTQETQYF	TGTGCCAGCAGCTTTTTTTGGGGAGTTGGGACCCAAGAGACCCAGTACTTC
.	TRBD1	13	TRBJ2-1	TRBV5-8	CASSPDRGYEQFF	TGTGCCAGCAGCCCGGACAGGGGGTATGAGCAGTTCTTC
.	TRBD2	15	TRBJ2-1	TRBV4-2	CASSGGTSGHNEQFF	TGTGCCAGCAGCGGAGGGACTAGCGGGCACAATGAGCAGTTCTTC
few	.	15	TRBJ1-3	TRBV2	CASSPRASSGNTIYF	TGTGCCAGCAGCCCCCGCGCGAGCTCTGGAAACACCATATATTTT
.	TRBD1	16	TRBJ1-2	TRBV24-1	CATSDPRTGASYGYTF	TGTGCCACCAGTGACCCCCGGACAGGGGCTTCCTATGGCTACACCTTC
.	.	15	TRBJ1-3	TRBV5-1	CASSLLGAPGNTIYF	TGCGCCAGCAGCTTGCTGGGGGCGCCGGGAAACACCATATATTTT
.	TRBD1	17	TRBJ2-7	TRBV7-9	CASSLGEGYRRGHEQYF	TGTGCCAGCAGCTTAGGAGAGGGATACAGAAGGGGGCACGAGCAGTACTTC
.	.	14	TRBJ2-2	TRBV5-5	CASSLTGITGELFF	TGTGCCAGCAGCTTGACAGGGATCACCGGGGAGCTGTTTTTT
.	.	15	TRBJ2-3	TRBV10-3	CAISGTRGGTDTQYF	TGTGCCATCAGTGGTACCAGGGGAGGCACAGATACGCAGTATTTT
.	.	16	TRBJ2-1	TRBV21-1	CASSKGVRTRYNEQFF	TGTGCCAGCAGCAAAGGGGTTAGGACGCGGTACAATGAGCAGTTCTTC
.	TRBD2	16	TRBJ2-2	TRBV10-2	CASSESTGTMGGELFF	TGCGCCAGCAGTGAGTCGACGGGGACTATGGGCGGGGAGCTGTTTTTT
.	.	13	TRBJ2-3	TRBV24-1	CATCGRATDTQYF	TGTGCCACCTGTGGTCGGGCCACAGATACGCAGTATTTT
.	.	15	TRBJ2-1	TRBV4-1	CASTQRQVSYNEQFF	TGCGCCAGCACCCAGCGGCAGGTTTCCTACAATGAGCAGTTCTTC
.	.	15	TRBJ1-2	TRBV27	CASSLAPFLVYGYTF	TGTGCCAGCAGTTTAGCCCCGTTTTTGGTCTATGGCTACACCTTC
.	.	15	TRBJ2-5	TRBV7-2	CASSLGVLTQETQYF	TGTGCCAGCAGCTTAGGGGTCCTAACCCAAGAGACCCAGTACTTC
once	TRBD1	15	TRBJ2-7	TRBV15	CATSIGQGASYEQYF	TGTGCCACCAGCATCGGACAGGGGGCTTCCTACGAGCAGTACTTC
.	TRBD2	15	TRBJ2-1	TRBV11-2	CASSLGPSGNNEQFF	TGTGCCAGCAGCTTAGGTCCTAGCGGGAACAATGAGCAGTTCTTC